Below are 27 T cell receptor beta chains sequenced from a single sample in a study of blood T cell repertoires in COVID-19 (dated by TCRdb to about 2020). Libraries were built with the immunoSEQ multiplex PCR assay. TCRdb carries this immuneACCESS record with in-frame sequences only. Its versions omit some clonotypes, under half of them owing to an unresolved V gene in the studies checked, with the rest unexplained. Within this sample are around 120,000 clones, with 65% to 85% of them counted one time only. The ten largest clones represent 1.9% of the sample. Input material: peripheral blood. These receptors originate from a man aged 65-85 years with acute or convalescent COVID-19.

The chain joins TRBV7-9 to TRBJ1-4; D possibly corresponds to TRBD1 (6 bases). Germline CDR1 reads SEHNR; CDR2 reads FQNEAQ (reference sequence). The length of the CDR3 is 13 residues. V was shortened by 2 bases and J by 14 bases, with 15 bases between the two germline ends. CDR3 in amino acids: CASSLIGGQPLFF. In nucleotides, the CDR3 is TGTGCCAGCAGCTTAATCGGGGGGCAACCGCTGTTTTTT.

The CDR3 loop reads CAIRPGQGYEQYF. In DNA form, the CDR3 reads TGTGCCATCAGGCCGGGACAGGGTTACGAGCAGTACTTC. The chain recombines TRBV10-3 with TRBJ2-7, with TRBD1 matching over 9 bases. Germline CDR1 ENHRY, CDR2 SYGVKD. The ends lost 6 bases at V and 4 bases at J; junction bases unmatched: 4. The CDR3 length is 13 residues.

As concerns this clone: Just one base apart from a much larger clone, this may be a read error. The chain couples TRBV6-2 or TRBV6-3 to TRBJ1-3; D ambiguous. V was shortened by 6 bases and J by 13 bases, with 13 bases between the two germline ends. CDR3 length equals 11 residues. CDR1 and CDR2 from the germline V gene are MNHEY and SVGEGT. In DNA form, the CDR3 reads TGTGCCAGCAGCCTCCGGCGGGGAATATATTTT. Translated, it gives CASSLRRGIYF.

The chain employs TRBV6-4 and TRBJ1-2, with a possible D match to TRBD1 (6 bases). V shed 0 bases and J shed 8 bases, with 13 bases lying between them. This CDR3 has 14 residues. Germline values: CDR1 MRHNA, CDR2 SNTAGT. The CDR3 coding sequence is TGTGCCAGCAGTGACTCAGGCAGGGGCCGAGGCTACACCTTC. Residues: CASSDSGRGRGYTF.

The chain combines TRBV11-2 with TRBJ1-6; 8 bases align to TRBD1. The trim removed 3 bases at V and 6 bases at J, leaving 4 bases unmatched. Per germline, CDR1 SGHAT and CDR2 FQNNGV. There are 15 residues in the CDR3. The CDR3 spells CASSLSTGGNSPLHF. The CDR3 coding sequence is TGTGCCAGCAGCTTGAGTACAGGGGGTAATTCACCCCTCCACTTT.

This chain joins TRBV5-1 and TRBJ2-7; tentative D call: TRBD2 (6 bases). Germline-derived CDR1 and CDR2 are SGHRS and YFSETQ. This CDR3 is 11 amino acids long. Trimming took 3 bases from V and 6 from J, leaving 7 bases between them. This chain's CDR3 is CASSWGVEQYF. CDR3 nucleotides: TGCGCCAGCAGCTGGGGGGTCGAGCAGTACTTC.

The chain is built from TRBV7-9 and TRBJ2-3, with unresolved D. The V and J ends lost 3 bases and 0 bases respectively, with 4 bases between them. The CDR3 covers 13 residues. Germline CDR1 is SEHNR and CDR2 is FQNEAQ (reference sequence). Here the CDR3 reads CASSFYSTDTQYF. The CDR3 nucleotides read TGTGCCAGCAGCTTTTATAGCACAGATACGCAGTATTTT.

V gene TRBV6-1 combines with J gene TRBJ1-5; possibly TRBD1 for D (6 bases). The CDR3 extends over 18 amino acids. V lost 2 bases and J lost 4, with 21 bases in between. From germline, CDR1 is MNHNS and CDR2 SASEGT. The CDR3 DNA is TGTGCCAGCAGTGAATTATCTCGGGGGGCGCGATGGAATCAGCCCCAGCATTTT. It yields the protein CASSELSRGARWNQPQHF.

This rearrangement joins TRBV5-1 to TRBJ1-4, with TRBD1 matching 8 bases. Unmatched junction bases numbered 3, after V lost 1 base and J lost 4 bases. The CDR3 consists of 15 residues. Germline CDR1 and CDR2: SGHRS and YFSETQ. The CDR3 DNA is TGCGCCAGCAGCTTGTTCGGACAGGGTAATGAAAAACTGTTTTTT. As protein: CASSLFGQGNEKLFF.

The chain links TRBV3-1 (or the pseudogene TRBV3-2) to TRBJ1-5, with D possibly matching TRBD1 (5 bases). The CDR3 is 15 residues long. With 3 bases removed from V and 1 base from J, the gap between germline ends came to 10 bases. The germline V gene encodes CDR1 LGHDT and CDR2 YNNKEL (reference sequence). As DNA, the CDR3 is TGTGCCAGCAGCCAGGGGGGGGTGAGCAATCAGCCCCAGCATTTT. The encoded protein is CASSQGGVSNQPQHF.

The rearrangement joins TRBV5-1 to TRBJ1-2; D perhaps matches TRBD1 (5 bases). This CDR3 spans 14 amino acids. Germline-derived CDR1 and CDR2 are SGHRS and YFSETQ. Trimming cost V 4 bases and J 8 bases, with 18 bases left between them. CDR3 residues: CASSPLAGEGGYTF. Written as DNA, the CDR3 is TGCGCCAGCAGCCCCCTGGCGGGGGAAGGGGGCTACACCTTC. The whole variable domain, filled in from reference TRBV5-1 and TRBJ1-2, reads KAGVTQTPRYLIKTRGQQVTLSCSPISGHRSVSWYQQTPGQGLQFLFEYFSETQRNKGNFPGRFSGRQFSNSRSEMNVSTLELGDSALYLCASSPLAGEGGYTFGSGTRLTVV.

V usage is TRBV6-1 and J usage is TRBJ2-7; D is unclear. Germline V gene lookup returns CDR1 MNHNS and CDR2 SASEGT. The ends were cut back, 7 bases at V and 13 bases at J, with 17 bases in the middle. The CDR3 sequence is 11 residues long. CDR3 in amino acids: CASISLGPRYF. CDR3 sequence (DNA): TGTGCCAGCATTTCATTGGGCCCGCGATACTTC.

V is TRBV3-1 (or the pseudogene TRBV3-2) and J is TRBJ2-3, with unresolved D. V shed 4 bases and J shed 1 base, with 15 bases lying between them. The length of the CDR3 is 16 residues. The germline gives CDR1 LGHDT, CDR2 YNNKEL (reference sequence). Here the CDR3 reads CASSLHGVVGTDTQYF. CDR3 nucleotide sequence: TGTGCCAGCAGCCTCCATGGAGTTGTCGGCACAGATACGCAGTATTTT.

The V call is TRBV30, the J call TRBJ1-2; maybe TRBD1 (5 bases). Germline CDR1 GTSNPN, CDR2 SVGIG (reference sequence). The ends were cut back, 1 base at V and 3 bases at J, with 15 bases in the middle. The CDR3 loop spans 15 amino acids. The CDR3 is CAWSAPRGWHYGYTF. Written as DNA, the CDR3 is TGTGCCTGGAGTGCTCCTCGGGGGTGGCACTATGGCTACACCTTC.

V gene TRBV24-1 combines with J gene TRBJ2-5, with 9 bases that match TRBD1. The germline V gene has CDR1 KGHDR and CDR2 SFDVKD. The CDR3 is 15 amino acids. The trim removed 3 bases at V and 4 bases at J, leaving 5 bases unmatched. The CDR3 here is CATSDPGQGRETQYF. DNA of the CDR3: TGTGCCACCAGTGATCCGGGACAGGGAAGAGAGACCCAGTACTTC.

This chain connects TRBV5-1 to TRBJ2-1, with a weak D call TRBD2 (6 bases). V was trimmed by 3 bases and J by 5 bases, leaving 12 bases between them. Germline lookup yields CDR1 SGHRS and CDR2 YFSETQ. The CDR3 is 14 amino acids. CDR3 bases: TGCGCCAGCAGCTGGGGGGACGGCAACAATGAGCAGTTCTTC. Translation: CASSWGDGNNEQFF. The whole variable domain, remainder taken from reference TRBV5-1 and TRBJ2-1, is KAGVTQTPRYLIKTRGQQVTLSCSPISGHRSVSWYQQTPGQGLQFLFEYFSETQRNKGNFPGRFSGRQFSNSRSEMNVSTLELGDSALYLCASSWGDGNNEQFFGPGTRLTVL.

The CDR3 sequence: CASSAGADQPQHF. The CDR3 DNA reads TGTGCCAGCAGCGCAGGGGCCGATCAGCCCCAGCATTTT. The V and J genes are TRBV11-2 and TRBJ1-5, with D possibly TRBD1 on 6 matching bases. Germline V gives CDR1 SGHAT, CDR2 FQNNGV. The CDR3 has 13 residues. The V end lost 5 bases, the J end lost 5 bases, and 10 bases lay between the germline ends.

This clone is a singleton in its sample. The V call is TRBV20-1, the J call TRBJ2-5; 9 nucleotides agree with TRBD1. Losses at the gene ends were 3 bases for V and 5 bases for J; bases not matched to a gene: 7. CDR1 and CDR2 from the germline V gene are DFQATT and SNEGSKA (reference sequence). The CDR3 contains 14 residues. The chain's CDR3 is CSASATGTGETQYF. DNA for the CDR3: TGCAGTGCTAGTGCTACCGGGACAGGGGAGACCCAGTACTTC.

The chain employs TRBV5-6 and TRBJ1-2; TRBD1 matches at 7 bases. CDR1 SGHDT and CDR2 YYEEEE come from the germline V gene. V gave up 3 bases and J gave up 5 bases; unmatched junction bases: 16. The CDR3 extends over 17 amino acids. Here the CDR3 reads CASSSDRHNPLFYGYTF. DNA for the CDR3: TGTGCCAGCAGCTCGGACAGGCATAACCCCCTTTTTTATGGCTACACCTTC.

The rearrangement uses TRBV5-6 and TRBJ1-2; 7 bases line up with TRBD1. Trimming took 4 bases from V and 1 from J; bases not matched to a gene: 10. Germline V gene lookup returns CDR1 SGHDT and CDR2 YYEEEE. The CDR3 runs to 16 residues. CDR3 in amino acids: CASSPTRQGVNYGYTF. In DNA, the CDR3 is TGTGCCAGCAGCCCGACCCGACAGGGTGTTAACTATGGCTACACCTTC.

This clone occurred a few times. The rearrangement uses TRBV3-1 (or the pseudogene TRBV3-2) and TRBJ1-4; 8 positions match TRBD1. The CDR3 has 14 residues. Germline CDR1 reads LGHDT; CDR2 reads YNNKEL (reference sequence). J was trimmed by 6 bases and V by 4 bases; bases with no gene match: 4. CDR3: CASSRQGADEKLFF. For the CDR3, the DNA is TGTGCCAGCAGCCGGCAGGGGGCTGATGAAAAACTGTTTTTT.

The chain links TRBV6-5 to TRBJ1-3; D not certain. V lost 6 bases to trimming and J lost 0 bases, with 9 bases between them. Germline V gene data show CDR1 as MNHEY and CDR2 as SVGAGI. The CDR3 consists of 14 residues. The CDR3, as DNA: TGTGCCAGCAGGCCAGTGGTCTCTGGAAACACCATATATTTT. Its protein product is CASRPVVSGNTIYF.

The chain carries TRBV18 and TRBJ2-3; 9 bases are a match to TRBD2. Germline CDR1 and CDR2: KGHSH and LQKENI. The ends lost 5 bases at V and 5 bases at J; junction bases unmatched: 8. The CDR3 length is 15 residues. The CDR3 reads CASSSRLAEVDTQYF. The CDR3, as DNA: TGTGCCAGCTCATCTAGACTAGCGGAGGTAGATACGCAGTATTTT.

This clone has just a few counts. This chain connects TRBV30 to TRBJ2-7; the match to TRBD1 covers 10 bases. Unmatched junction bases numbered 18, after V lost 8 bases and J lost 5 bases. The CDR3 spans 16 residues. Germline V gene lookup returns CDR1 GTSNPN and CDR2 SVGIG (reference sequence). CDR3 in amino acids: CAHPPLLGQGSNEQYF. The CDR3 coding sequence is TGTGCCCACCCCCCCCTTTTGGGACAGGGGTCCAACGAGCAGTACTTC. Full variable domain (rest looked up from reference TRBV30 and TRBJ2-7): SQTIHQWPATLVQPVGSPLSLECTVEGTSNPNLYWYRQAAGRGLQLLFYSVGIGQISSEVPQNLSASRPQDRQFILSSKKLLLSDSGFYLCAHPPLLGQGSNEQYFGPGTRLTVT.

Of note for this clone: At the DNA level, this CDR3 is encoded by other sequences in the same sample as well. The genes are TRBV27 and TRBJ2-5, with 8 bases identical to TRBD2. The CDR3 is 15 residues long. Germline trimming cut 3 bases from V and 5 bases from J; bases unmatched to any gene: 8. From germline, CDR1 is MNHEY and CDR2 SMNVEV (reference sequence). CDR3 nucleotide sequence: TGTGCCAGCAGTTTCTCGGGGGGGGCCCGGGAGACCCAGTACTTC. Amino acid sequence: CASSFSGGARETQYF.

The V and J genes are TRBV28 and TRBJ1-5; TRBD1 matches 9 bases. CDR3 size: 15 residues. Germline CDR1 and CDR2: MDHEN and SYDVKM. After removal of 5 bases from V and 4 bases from J, the junction contained 6 bases not matched to a gene. The CDR3 DNA reads TGTGCCAGCAGTCCCCGGGACAGGGTGAATCAGCCCCAGCATTTT. Translated: CASSPRDRVNQPQHF. The whole variable domain, remainder taken from reference TRBV28 and TRBJ1-5, is DVKVTQSSRYLVKRTGEKVFLECVQDMDHENMFWYRQDPGLGLRLIYFSYDVKMKEKGDIPEGYSVSREKKERFSLILESASTNQTSMYLCASSPRDRVNQPQHFGDGTRLSIL.

This clone was recorded a few times. J is TRBJ1-4 and V is TRBV11-2, with TRBD1 identical over 7 bases. This CDR3 region has 16 residues. In germline, CDR1 is SGHAT, CDR2 FQNNGV. V was pared by 3 bases and J by 3 bases, with 7 bases of the junction left unmatched. The CDR3: CASSFSTGRANEKLFF. As DNA, the CDR3 is TGTGCCAGCAGCTTCTCGACAGGGAGAGCTAATGAAAAACTGTTTTTT.